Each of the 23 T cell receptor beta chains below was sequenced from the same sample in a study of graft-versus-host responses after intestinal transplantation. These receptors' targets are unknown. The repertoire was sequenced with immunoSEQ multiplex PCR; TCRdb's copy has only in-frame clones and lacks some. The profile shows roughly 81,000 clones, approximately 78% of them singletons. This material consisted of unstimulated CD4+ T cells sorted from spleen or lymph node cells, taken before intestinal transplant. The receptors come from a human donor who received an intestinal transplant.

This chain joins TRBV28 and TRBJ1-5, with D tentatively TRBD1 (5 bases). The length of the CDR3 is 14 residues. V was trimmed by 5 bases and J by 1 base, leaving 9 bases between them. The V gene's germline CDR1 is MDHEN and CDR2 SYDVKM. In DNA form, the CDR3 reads TGTGCCAGCAGTCTAGGGGTGAGCAATCAGCCCCAGCATTTT. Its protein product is CASSLGVSNQPQHF.

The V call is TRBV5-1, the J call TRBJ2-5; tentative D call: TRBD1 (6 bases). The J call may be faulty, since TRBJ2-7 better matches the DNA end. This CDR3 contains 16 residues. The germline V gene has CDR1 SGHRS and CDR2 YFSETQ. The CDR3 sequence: CASSLGAGASWDEQYF. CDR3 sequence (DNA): TGCGCCAGCAGCTTGGGGGCAGGGGCCTCATGGGACGAGCAGTACTTC.

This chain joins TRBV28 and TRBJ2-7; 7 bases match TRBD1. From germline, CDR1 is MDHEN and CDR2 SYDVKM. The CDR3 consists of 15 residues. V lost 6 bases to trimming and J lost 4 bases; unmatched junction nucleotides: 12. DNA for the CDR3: TGTGCCAGCAGATTAGACCCACAGGGGATATACGAGCAGTACTTC. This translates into CASRLDPQGIYEQYF.

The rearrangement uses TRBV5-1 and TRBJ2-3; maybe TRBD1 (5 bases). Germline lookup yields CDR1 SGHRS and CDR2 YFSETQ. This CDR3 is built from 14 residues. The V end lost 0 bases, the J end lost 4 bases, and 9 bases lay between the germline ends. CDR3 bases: TGCGCCAGCAGCTTGGCGCAGGGCGCAGATACGCAGTATTTT. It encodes CASSLAQGADTQYF.

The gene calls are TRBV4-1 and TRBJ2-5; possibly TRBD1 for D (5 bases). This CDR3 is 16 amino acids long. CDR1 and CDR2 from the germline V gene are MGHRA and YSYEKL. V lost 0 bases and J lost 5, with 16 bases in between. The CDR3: CASSQDPGFGLETQYF. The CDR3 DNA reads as TGCGCCAGCAGCCAAGATCCAGGGTTCGGCTTGGAGACCCAGTACTTC.

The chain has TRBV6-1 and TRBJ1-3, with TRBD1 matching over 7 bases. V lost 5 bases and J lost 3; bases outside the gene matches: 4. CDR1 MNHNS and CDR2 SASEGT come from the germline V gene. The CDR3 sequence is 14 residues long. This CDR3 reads CASSRGTDGNTIYF. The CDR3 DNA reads TGTGCCAGCAGTAGGGGGACAGATGGAAACACCATATATTTT.

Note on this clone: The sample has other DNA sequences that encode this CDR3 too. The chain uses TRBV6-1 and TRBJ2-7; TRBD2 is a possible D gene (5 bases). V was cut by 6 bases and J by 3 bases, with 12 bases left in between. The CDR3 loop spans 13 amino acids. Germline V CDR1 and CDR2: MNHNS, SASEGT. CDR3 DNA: TGTGCCAGCAGGAGGACGGGAAGCTACGAGCAGTACTTC. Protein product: CASRRTGSYEQYF.

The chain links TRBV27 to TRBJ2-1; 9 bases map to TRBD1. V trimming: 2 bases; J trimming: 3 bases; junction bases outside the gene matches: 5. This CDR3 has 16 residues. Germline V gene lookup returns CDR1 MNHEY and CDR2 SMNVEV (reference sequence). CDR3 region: CASSLNLGQGYNEQFF. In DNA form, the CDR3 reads TGTGCCAGCAGTTTAAATCTGGGACAGGGCTACAATGAGCAGTTCTTC.

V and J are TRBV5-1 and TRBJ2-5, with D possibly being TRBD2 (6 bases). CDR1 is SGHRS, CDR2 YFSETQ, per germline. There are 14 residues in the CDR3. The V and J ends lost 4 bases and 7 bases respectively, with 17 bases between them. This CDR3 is CASSLSGSSGTQYF. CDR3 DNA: TGCGCCAGCAGCCTTAGCGGCTCCTCGGGGACCCAGTACTTC.

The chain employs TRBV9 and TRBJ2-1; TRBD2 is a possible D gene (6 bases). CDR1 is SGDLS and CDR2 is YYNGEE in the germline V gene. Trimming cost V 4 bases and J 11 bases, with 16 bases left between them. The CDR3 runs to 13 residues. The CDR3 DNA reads TGTGCCAGCAGCCCCCGGAGGGAAGGGCAGCAGTTCTTC. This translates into CASSPRREGQQFF.

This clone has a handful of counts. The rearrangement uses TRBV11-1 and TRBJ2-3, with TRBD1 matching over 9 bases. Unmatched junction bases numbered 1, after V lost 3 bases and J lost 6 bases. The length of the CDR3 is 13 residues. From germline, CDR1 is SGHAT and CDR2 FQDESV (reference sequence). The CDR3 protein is CASSLDRGDTQYF. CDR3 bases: TGTGCCAGCAGCTTGGACAGGGGCGATACGCAGTATTTT.

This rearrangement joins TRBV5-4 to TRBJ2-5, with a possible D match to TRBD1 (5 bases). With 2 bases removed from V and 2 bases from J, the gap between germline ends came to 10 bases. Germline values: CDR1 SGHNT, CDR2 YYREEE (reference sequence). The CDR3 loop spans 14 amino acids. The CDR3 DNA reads TGTGCCAGCAGCTTCCAGGGAAGGCAAGAGACCCAGTACTTC. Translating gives CASSFQGRQETQYF.

CDR3 protein: CASSRREYEQYF. CDR3 sequence (DNA): TGTGCCAGCAGCCGAAGGGAGTACGAGCAGTACTTC. This sequence joins TRBV28 and TRBJ2-7; tentatively, D is TRBD2 (5 bases). Germline V gives CDR1 MDHEN, CDR2 SYDVKM. There are 12 residues in the CDR3. With 6 bases removed from V and 4 bases from J, the gap between germline ends came to 10 bases. The whole variable domain, remainder taken from reference TRBV28 and TRBJ2-7, is DVKVTQSSRYLVKRTGEKVFLECVQDMDHENMFWYRQDPGLGLRLIYFSYDVKMKEKGDIPEGYSVSREKKERFSLILESASTNQTSMYLCASSRREYEQYFGPGTRLTVT.

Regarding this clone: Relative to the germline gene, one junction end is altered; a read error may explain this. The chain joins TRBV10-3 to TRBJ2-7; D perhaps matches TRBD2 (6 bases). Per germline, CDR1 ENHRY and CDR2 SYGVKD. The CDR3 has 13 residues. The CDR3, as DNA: TGTGCCATAAGGAGGGGTGCCTACTACGAGCAGCACTTC. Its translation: CAIRRGAYYEQHF.

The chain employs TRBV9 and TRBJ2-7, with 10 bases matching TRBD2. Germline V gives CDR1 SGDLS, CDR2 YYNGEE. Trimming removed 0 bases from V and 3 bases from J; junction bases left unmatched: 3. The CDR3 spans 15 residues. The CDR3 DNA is TGTGCCAGCAGCGTAGAACTAGCGGGACACTACGAGCAGTACTTC. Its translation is CASSVELAGHYEQYF.

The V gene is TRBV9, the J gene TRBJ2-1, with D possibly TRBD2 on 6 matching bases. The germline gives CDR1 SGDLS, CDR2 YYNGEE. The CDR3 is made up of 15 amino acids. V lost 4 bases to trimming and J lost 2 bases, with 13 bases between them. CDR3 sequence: CASSPQVAAYNEQFF. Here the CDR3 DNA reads TGTGCCAGCAGCCCTCAGGTAGCGGCCTACAATGAGCAGTTCTTC.

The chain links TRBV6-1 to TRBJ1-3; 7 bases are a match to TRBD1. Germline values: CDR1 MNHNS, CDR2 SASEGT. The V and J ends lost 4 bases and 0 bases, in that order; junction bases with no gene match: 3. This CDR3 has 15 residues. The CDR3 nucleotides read TGTGCCAGCAGTGTAAGGGGGCCCTCTGGAAACACCATATATTTT. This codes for CASSVRGPSGNTIYF.

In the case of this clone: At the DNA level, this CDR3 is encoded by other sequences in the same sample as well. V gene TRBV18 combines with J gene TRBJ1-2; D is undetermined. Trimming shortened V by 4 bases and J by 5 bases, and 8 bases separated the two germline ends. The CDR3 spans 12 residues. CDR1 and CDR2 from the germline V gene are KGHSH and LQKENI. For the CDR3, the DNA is TGTGCCAGCTCACTGGCTTCTTATGGCTACACCTTC. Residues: CASSLASYGYTF.

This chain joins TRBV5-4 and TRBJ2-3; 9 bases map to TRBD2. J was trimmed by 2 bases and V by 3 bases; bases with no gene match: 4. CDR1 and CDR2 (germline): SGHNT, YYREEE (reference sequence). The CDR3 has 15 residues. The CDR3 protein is CASSSTSGHTDTQYF. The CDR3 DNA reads TGTGCCAGCAGCTCGACTAGCGGACACACAGATACGCAGTATTTT.

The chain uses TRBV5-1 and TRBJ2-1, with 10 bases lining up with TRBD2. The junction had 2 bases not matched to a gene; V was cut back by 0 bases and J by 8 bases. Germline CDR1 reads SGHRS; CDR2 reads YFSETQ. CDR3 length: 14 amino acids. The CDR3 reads CASSLGGTSDEQFF. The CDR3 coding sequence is TGCGCCAGCAGCTTGGGGGGGACTAGCGATGAGCAGTTCTTC.

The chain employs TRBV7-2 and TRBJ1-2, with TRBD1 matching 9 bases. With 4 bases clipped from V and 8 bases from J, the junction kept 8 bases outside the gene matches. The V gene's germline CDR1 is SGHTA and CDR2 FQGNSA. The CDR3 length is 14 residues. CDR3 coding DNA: TGTGCCAGCAGCTATATGACAGGGGGTAGAGGCTACACCTTC. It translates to CASSYMTGGRGYTF. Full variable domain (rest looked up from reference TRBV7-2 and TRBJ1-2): GAGVSQSPSNKVTEKGKDVELRCDPISGHTALYWYRQSLGQGLEFLIYFQGNSAPDKSGLPSDRFSAERTGGSVSTLTIQRTQQEDSAVYLCASSYMTGGRGYTFGSGTRLTVV.

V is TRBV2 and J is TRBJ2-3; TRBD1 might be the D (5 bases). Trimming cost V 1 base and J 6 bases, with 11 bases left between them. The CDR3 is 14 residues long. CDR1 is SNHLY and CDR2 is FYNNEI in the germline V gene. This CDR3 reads CASSEVTGQDTQYF. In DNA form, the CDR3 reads TGTGCCAGCAGTGAAGTCACAGGCCAGGATACGCAGTATTTT.

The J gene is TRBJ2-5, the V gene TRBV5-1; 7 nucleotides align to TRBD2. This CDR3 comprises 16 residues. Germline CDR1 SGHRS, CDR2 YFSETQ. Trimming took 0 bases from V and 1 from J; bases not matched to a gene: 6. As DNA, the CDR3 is TGCGCCAGCAGCTTGGCTGGCGGGGGACTCCAAGAGACCCAGTACTTC. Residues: CASSLAGGGLQETQYF.